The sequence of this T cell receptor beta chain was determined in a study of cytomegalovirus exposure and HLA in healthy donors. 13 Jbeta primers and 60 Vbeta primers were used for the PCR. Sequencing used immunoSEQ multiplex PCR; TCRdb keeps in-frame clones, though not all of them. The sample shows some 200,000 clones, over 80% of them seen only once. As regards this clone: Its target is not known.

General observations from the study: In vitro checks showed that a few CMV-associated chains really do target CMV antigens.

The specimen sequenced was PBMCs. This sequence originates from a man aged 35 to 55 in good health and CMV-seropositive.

The CDR3 DNA reads TGTGCCAGCAGCCCAAACACAGGAGCGCAAACCTACGAGCAGTACTTC. Translated, it gives CASSPNTGAQTYEQYF. The chain recombines TRBV7-2 with TRBJ2-7, with a tentative D call TRBD1 (5 bases). V was pared by 5 bases and J by 2 bases, with 19 bases between. The CDR3 is made up of 16 amino acids. Per the germline V gene, CDR1 is SGHTA and CDR2 is FQGNSA.